Listed here are 20 T cell receptor beta chains from one sample, sequenced in a study of cytomegalovirus exposure and HLA in healthy donors. PCR was performed using 60 Vbeta and 13 Jbeta primers. Sequenced by immunoSEQ multiplex PCR; TCRdb stores in-frame clones only, minus some. The sample shows approximately 150,000 clones, 76% of them seen only once. Sequencing was carried out using PBMCs. The source is a man in his forties in good health and CMV-seronegative.

This chain links TRBV19 with TRBJ1-5; D is unclear. The V end lost 2 bases, the J end lost 4 bases, and 9 bases lay between the germline ends. Germline V gene sequence: CDR1 LNHDA, CDR2 SQIVND (reference sequence). CDR3 length: 14 residues. Written as DNA, the CDR3 is TGTGCCAGTAGTATATTTCGGGATAATCAGCCCCAGCATTTT. It specifies CASSIFRDNQPQHF.

The chain links TRBV5-1 to TRBJ1-4, with 9 positions matching TRBD1. The germline CDR1 and CDR2 sequences are SGHRS and YFSETQ. This CDR3 contains 15 residues. J lost 9 bases, V lost 4 bases, and 10 bases had no gene match. Here the CDR3 DNA reads TGCGCCAGCAGCCCCGGGACAGGGTTAGTGAAAAAACTGTTTTTT. It translates to CASSPGTGLVKKLFF.

This rearrangement joins TRBV10-1 to TRBJ2-7; 7 bases match TRBD1. V gave up 6 bases and J gave up 2 bases; unmatched junction bases: 4. CDR1 is WNHNN, CDR2 SYGVQD, per germline (reference sequence). This CDR3 contains 13 residues. The CDR3 here is CASSPGQAYEQYF. The DNA for the CDR3 is TGCGCCAGCAGCCCTGGACAGGCCTACGAGCAGTACTTC.

The genes are TRBV28 and TRBJ2-1; 14 bases fit TRBD2. The CDR3 sequence is 21 residues long. V was clipped by 6 bases and J by 0 bases; unmatched bases: 16. The germline V gene encodes CDR1 MDHEN and CDR2 SYDVKM. DNA for the CDR3: TGTGCCAGCAGAGATCCGCCCGGGACTAGCGGGAGAGGGGGCTCCTACAATGAGCAGTTCTTC. Translating it yields CASRDPPGTSGRGGSYNEQFF.

This chain joins TRBV27 and TRBJ2-5; D ambiguous. This CDR3 region has 12 residues. CDR1 MNHEY and CDR2 SMNVEV come from the germline V gene (reference sequence). The V and J ends lost 4 bases and 0 bases respectively, with 3 bases between them. The CDR3 DNA sequence: TGTGCCAGCAGTTCGTACCAAGAGACCCAGTACTTC. Translation gives CASSSYQETQYF.

This clone was detected a few times. The chain links TRBV5-6 to TRBJ1-1; D remains unclear. This CDR3 has 14 residues. Germline V CDR1 and CDR2: SGHDT, YYEEEE. Trimming pared 4 bases from V and 0 bases from J, leaving 10 bases between. The DNA for the CDR3 is TGTGCCAGCAGCCGAGACATGCTGAACACTGAAGCTTTCTTT. This sequence encodes CASSRDMLNTEAFF. Full variable domain (outside the CDR3, taken from reference TRBV5-6 and TRBJ1-1): DAGVTQSPTHLIKTRGQQVTLRCSPKSGHDTVSWYQQALGQGPQFIFQYYEEEERQRGNFPDRFSGHQFPNYSSELNVNALLLGDSALYLCASSRDMLNTEAFFGQGTRLTVV.

The chain has TRBV20-1 and TRBJ1-4; D is ambiguous. This CDR3 region has 10 residues. Trimming removed 6 bases at V and 5 bases at J, with 4 bases between. The germline CDR1 and CDR2 sequences are DFQATT and SNEGSKA (reference sequence). The CDR3 spells CSARNEKLFF. The CDR3, as DNA: TGCAGTGCCAGGAATGAAAAACTGTTTTTT.

The chain is built from TRBV4-1 and TRBJ2-2; 12 bases match TRBD2. Germline V gene data show CDR1 as MGHRA and CDR2 as YSYEKL. Unmatched junction bases numbered 7, after V lost 5 bases and J lost 6 bases. The CDR3 sequence is 16 residues long. The CDR3 nucleotides are TGCGCCAGCAGCAGAGGGACTAGCGGGTTTGCCGGGGAGCTGTTTTTT. Protein: CASSRGTSGFAGELFF.

The chain is built from TRBV5-1 and TRBJ2-3; no clear D. This CDR3 has 14 amino acids. The V end was cut by 4 bases, the J end by 1 base, with 10 bases between. Germline loops: CDR1 SGHRS, CDR2 YFSETQ. The CDR3 loop reads CASSAVRGTDTQYF. The CDR3 bases are TGCGCCAGCAGCGCGGTCCGTGGCACAGATACGCAGTATTTT.

This chain links TRBV5-6 with TRBJ1-4; D gene ambiguous. In germline, CDR1 is SGHDT, CDR2 YYEEEE. CDR3 length equals 15 residues. Trimming shortened V by 4 bases and J by 4 bases, and 14 bases separated the two germline ends. Here the CDR3 DNA reads TGTGCCAGCAGCCCGAGGGTCAAATTTAATGAAAAACTGTTTTTT. As protein: CASSPRVKFNEKLFF.

This clone was recorded only once. J is TRBJ2-7 and V is TRBV6-5, with D tentatively TRBD1 (5 bases). V lost 0 bases to trimming and J lost 5 bases, with 11 bases between them. The CDR3 has 14 amino acids. Germline-derived CDR1 and CDR2 are MNHEY and SVGAGI. The CDR3 DNA follows: TGTGCCAGCAGTTACTCTGCAGGGCTCGACGAGCAGTACTTC. This sequence encodes CASSYSAGLDEQYF.

The chain has TRBV27 and TRBJ2-1, with 7 nucleotides matching TRBD2. V shed 2 bases and J 2 bases; nucleotides not matched to a gene: 6. This CDR3 comprises 16 residues. The germline V gene encodes CDR1 MNHEY and CDR2 SMNVEV (reference sequence). CDR3 sequence reads: CASSLLSGATYNEQFF. The CDR3 DNA sequence: TGTGCCAGCAGTTTACTAAGCGGGGCTACCTACAATGAGCAGTTCTTC.

This chain joins TRBV30 and TRBJ1-6; 8 positions match TRBD1. Per the germline V gene, CDR1 is GTSNPN and CDR2 is SVGIG (reference sequence). There are 13 residues in the CDR3. V dropped 4 bases and J dropped 8; count of bases not matched to a gene: 4. DNA of the CDR3: TGTGCCTGGACGCAGACAGGGGATTCACCCCTCCACTTT. Translation: CAWTQTGDSPLHF.

This chain joins TRBV5-1 and TRBJ2-1; maybe TRBD2 (6 bases). The germline CDR1 and CDR2 sequences are SGHRS and YFSETQ. V was cut by 5 bases and J by 3 bases, with 12 bases left in between. CDR3 length equals 14 residues. In DNA form, the CDR3 reads TGCGCCAGCAGTCTTGGAGGGGACTACAATGAGCAGTTCTTC. It encodes CASSLGGDYNEQFF.

The chain employs TRBV7-8 and TRBJ2-7; 10 bases align to TRBD2. From germline, CDR1 is SGHVS and CDR2 FQNEAQ. The CDR3 has 15 residues. V shed 2 bases and J 4 bases; nucleotides not matched to a gene: 5. This CDR3 is CASSLMASGGYEQYF. CDR3 nucleotide sequence: TGTGCCAGCAGCTTAATGGCTAGCGGGGGTTACGAGCAGTACTTC.

The V call is TRBV7-2, the J call TRBJ1-1, with D perhaps TRBD1 (5 bases). The germline CDR1 and CDR2 sequences are SGHTA and FQGNSA. Trimming removed 1 base at V and 5 bases at J, with 11 bases between. The CDR3 loop spans 14 amino acids. The CDR3 DNA reads as TGTGCCAGCAGCTTAGTAGGGGTTGCTACTGAAGCTTTCTTT. Protein product: CASSLVGVATEAFF.

This clone was found a few times. V usage is TRBV18 and J usage is TRBJ2-1, with 8 positions matching TRBD2. Germline CDR1 reads KGHSH; CDR2 reads LQKENI. This CDR3 has 16 residues. Losses at the gene ends were 6 bases for V and 0 bases for J; bases not matched to a gene: 7. The CDR3: CASSLLAAGSYNEQFF. The CDR3 region has the DNA TGTGCCAGCTCCCTACTAGCGGCCGGCTCCTACAATGAGCAGTTCTTC.

CDR3 sequence: CASSLQGALNTEAFF. CDR3 bases: TGTGCCAGCAGTTTACAGGGGGCGCTGAACACTGAAGCTTTCTTT. This chain connects TRBV6-5 to TRBJ1-1, with 9 bases identical to TRBD1. The V segment lost 4 bases and the J segment 0 bases; nucleotides outside the gene matches: 3. CDR3 length: 15 residues. Germline CDR1 reads MNHEY; CDR2 reads SVGAGI.

On this clone: The junction and the germline gene differ at one end; a read error may be behind it. J is TRBJ2-6 and V is TRBV19; perhaps TRBD1 as D (6 bases). Looked up from germline, CDR1 is LNHDA and CDR2 is SQIVND (reference sequence). This CDR3 comprises 16 residues. Here the CDR3 DNA reads TGTGCCAGTAGTATAACAGGGATCTCTGGGGCCAACGGCCTGACTTTC. Residues: CASSITGISGANGLTF.

This chain joins TRBV7-9 and TRBJ2-1; 8 positions match TRBD1. Germline values: CDR1 SEHNR, CDR2 FQNEAQ (reference sequence). Trimming cost V 5 bases and J 12 bases; bases outside gene matches: 15. This CDR3 spans 15 amino acids. The CDR3 DNA sequence: TGTGCCAGCAGCCCCGGGACAGGCCAATCTATTGGGCAGTTCTTC. Translating gives CASSPGTGQSIGQFF.